This T cell receptor beta chain is drawn from a study of PD-L1 blockade in urothelial cancer. Study background: Patients went on atezolizumab at some point between 2014 and 2015, receiving 1,200 mg intravenously every 3 weeks. Among blood samples, the median T cell count was 141,255. Notes on the study in general: Pretreatment blood TCR clonality under the median forecast improved survival.

The time point denotes: peripheral blood 6 weeks after treatment start. Synthetic spike-ins, TCR analog templates, were added into each PCR. Measured with immunoSEQ multiplex PCR; TCRdb has only the in-frame clones, and not every one. The sample holds 30,000 or so clones; about 89% are singletons and the top ten take 8%. Germline loops: CDR1 MDHEN, CDR2 SYDVKM. The CDR3 loop spans 13 amino acids. V lost 6 bases and J 0 bases, leaving 6 bases between the germline ends. Of note for this clone: Its antigen is not identified.

J is TRBJ1-5 and V is TRBV28; no firm D call. This sequence was found in an older man with urothelial cancer. The source material was PBMCs, sampled around atezolizumab (anti-PD-L1) treatment. CDR3 bases: TGTGCCAGCAGCAAATTTAGCAATCAGCCCCAGCATTTT. This sequence encodes CASSKFSNQPQHF.